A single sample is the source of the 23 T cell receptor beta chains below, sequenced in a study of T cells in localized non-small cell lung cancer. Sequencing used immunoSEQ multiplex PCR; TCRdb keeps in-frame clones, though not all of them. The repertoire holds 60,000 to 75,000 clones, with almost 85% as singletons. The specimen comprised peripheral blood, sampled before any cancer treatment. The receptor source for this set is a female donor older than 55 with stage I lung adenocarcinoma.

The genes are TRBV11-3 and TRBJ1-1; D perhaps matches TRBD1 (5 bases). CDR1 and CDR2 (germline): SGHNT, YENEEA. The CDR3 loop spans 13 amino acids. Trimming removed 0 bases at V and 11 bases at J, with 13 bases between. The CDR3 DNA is TGTGCCAGCAGCTTAGAAGGGCGAGAGGGGGCTTTCTTT. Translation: CASSLEGREGAFF.

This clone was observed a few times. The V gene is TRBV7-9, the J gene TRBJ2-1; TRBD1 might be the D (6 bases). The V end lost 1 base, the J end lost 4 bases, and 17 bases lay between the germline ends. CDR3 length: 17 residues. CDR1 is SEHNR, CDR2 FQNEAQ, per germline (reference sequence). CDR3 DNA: TGTGCCAGCAGCTTAGAAGTTTTGGGGGCCCGATACAATGAGCAGTTCTTC. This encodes CASSLEVLGARYNEQFF.

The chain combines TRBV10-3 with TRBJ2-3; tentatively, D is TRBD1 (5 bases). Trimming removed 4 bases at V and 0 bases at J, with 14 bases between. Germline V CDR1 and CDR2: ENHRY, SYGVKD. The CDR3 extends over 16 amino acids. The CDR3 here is CAISAQSAGSTDTQYF. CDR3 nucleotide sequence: TGTGCCATCAGTGCCCAGTCGGCAGGGAGCACAGATACGCAGTATTTT.

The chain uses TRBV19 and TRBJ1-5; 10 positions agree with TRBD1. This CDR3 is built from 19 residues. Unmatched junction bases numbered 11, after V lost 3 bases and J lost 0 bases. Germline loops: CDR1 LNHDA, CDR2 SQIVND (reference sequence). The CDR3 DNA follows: TGTGCCAGTAGTATCAACCGGGACAGGGGCGAATATAGCAATCAGCCCCAGCATTTT. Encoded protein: CASSINRDRGEYSNQPQHF. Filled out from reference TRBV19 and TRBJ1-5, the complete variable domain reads DGGITQSPKYLFRKEGQNVTLSCEQNLNHDAMYWYRQDPGQGLRLIYYSQIVNDFQKGDIAEGYSVSREKKESFPLTVTSAQKNPTAFYLCASSINRDRGEYSNQPQHFGDGTRLSIL.

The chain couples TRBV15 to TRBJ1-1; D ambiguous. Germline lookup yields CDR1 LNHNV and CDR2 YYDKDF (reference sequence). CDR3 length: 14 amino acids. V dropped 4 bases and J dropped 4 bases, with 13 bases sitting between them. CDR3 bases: TGTGCCACCAGCACCCAGGAGGTTGGCACTGAAGCTTTCTTT. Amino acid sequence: CATSTQEVGTEAFF.

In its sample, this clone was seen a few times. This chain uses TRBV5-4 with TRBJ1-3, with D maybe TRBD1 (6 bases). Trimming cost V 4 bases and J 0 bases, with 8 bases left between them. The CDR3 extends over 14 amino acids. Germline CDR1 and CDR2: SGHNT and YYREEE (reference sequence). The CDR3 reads CASSGRGSGNTIYF. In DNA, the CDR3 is TGTGCCAGCAGCGGCAGGGGCTCTGGAAACACCATATATTTT. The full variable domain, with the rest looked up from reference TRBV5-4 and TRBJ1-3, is ETGVTQSPTHLIKTRGQQVTLRCSSQSGHNTVSWYQQALGQGPQFIFQYYREEENGRGNFPPRFSGLQFPNYSSELNVNALELDDSALYLCASSGRGSGNTIYFGEGSWLTVV.

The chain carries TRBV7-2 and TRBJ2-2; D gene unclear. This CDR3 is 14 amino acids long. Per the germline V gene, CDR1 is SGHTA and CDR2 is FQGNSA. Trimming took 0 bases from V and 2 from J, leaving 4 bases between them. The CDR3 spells CASSLARNTGELFF. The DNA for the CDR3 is TGTGCCAGCAGCTTAGCCAGAAACACCGGGGAGCTGTTTTTT.

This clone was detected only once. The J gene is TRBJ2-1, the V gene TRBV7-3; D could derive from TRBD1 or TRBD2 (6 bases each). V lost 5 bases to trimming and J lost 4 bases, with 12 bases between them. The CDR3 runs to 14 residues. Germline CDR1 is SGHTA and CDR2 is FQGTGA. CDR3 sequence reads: CASSPGGRYNEQFF. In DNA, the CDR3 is TGTGCCAGCAGCCCTGGGGGGCGGTACAATGAGCAGTTCTTC.

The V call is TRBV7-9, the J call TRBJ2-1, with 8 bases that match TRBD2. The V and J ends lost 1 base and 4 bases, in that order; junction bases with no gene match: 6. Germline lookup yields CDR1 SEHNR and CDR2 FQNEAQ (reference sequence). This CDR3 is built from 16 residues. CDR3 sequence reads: CASSLGRLATYNEQFF. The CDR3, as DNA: TGTGCCAGCAGCTTAGGCCGACTAGCGACTTACAATGAGCAGTTCTTC. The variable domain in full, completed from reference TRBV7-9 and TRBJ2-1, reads DTGVSQNPRHKITKRGQNVTFRCDPISEHNRLYWYRQTLGQGPEFLTYFQNEAQLEKSRLLSDRFSAERPKGSFSTLEIQRTEQGDSAMYLCASSLGRLATYNEQFFGPGTRLTVL.

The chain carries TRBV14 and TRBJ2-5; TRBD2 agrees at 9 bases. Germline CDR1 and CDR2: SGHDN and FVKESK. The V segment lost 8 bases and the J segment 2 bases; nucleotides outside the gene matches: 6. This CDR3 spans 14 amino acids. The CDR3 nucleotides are TGTGCCAGCGGTAGCGGGGGAGCACAAGAGACCCAGTACTTC. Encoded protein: CASGSGGAQETQYF.

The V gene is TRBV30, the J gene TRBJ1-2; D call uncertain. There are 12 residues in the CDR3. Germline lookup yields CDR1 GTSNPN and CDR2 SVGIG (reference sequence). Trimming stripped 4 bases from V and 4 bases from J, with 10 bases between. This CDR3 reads CAWTEFPYGYTF. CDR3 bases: TGTGCCTGGACAGAATTTCCCTATGGCTACACCTTC.

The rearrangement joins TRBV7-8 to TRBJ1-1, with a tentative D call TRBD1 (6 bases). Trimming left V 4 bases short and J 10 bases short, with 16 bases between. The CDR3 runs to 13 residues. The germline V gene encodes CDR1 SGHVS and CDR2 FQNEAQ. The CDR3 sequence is CASSWGGPEGAFF. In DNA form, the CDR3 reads TGTGCCAGCAGCTGGGGGGGGCCAGAGGGAGCTTTCTTT.

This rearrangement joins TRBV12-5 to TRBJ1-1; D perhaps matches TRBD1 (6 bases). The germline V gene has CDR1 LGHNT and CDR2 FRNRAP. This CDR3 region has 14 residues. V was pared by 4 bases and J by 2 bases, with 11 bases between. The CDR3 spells CASGSEGGNTEAFF. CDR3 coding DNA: TGTGCTAGTGGTTCGGAGGGGGGAAACACTGAAGCTTTCTTT.

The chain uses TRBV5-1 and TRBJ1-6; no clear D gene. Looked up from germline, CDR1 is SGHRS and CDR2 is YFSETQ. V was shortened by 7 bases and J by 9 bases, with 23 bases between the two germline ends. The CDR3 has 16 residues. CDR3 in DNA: TGCGCCAGCGCCTCACAGACCAGCGCAGGTAGTTCACCCCTCCACTTT. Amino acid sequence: CASASQTSAGSSPLHF.

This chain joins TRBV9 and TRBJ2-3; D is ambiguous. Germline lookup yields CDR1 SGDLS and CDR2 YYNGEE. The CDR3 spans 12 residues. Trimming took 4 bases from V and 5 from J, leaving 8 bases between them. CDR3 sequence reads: CASSLFGDTQYF. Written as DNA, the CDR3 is TGTGCCAGCAGCCTTTTCGGAGATACGCAGTATTTT.

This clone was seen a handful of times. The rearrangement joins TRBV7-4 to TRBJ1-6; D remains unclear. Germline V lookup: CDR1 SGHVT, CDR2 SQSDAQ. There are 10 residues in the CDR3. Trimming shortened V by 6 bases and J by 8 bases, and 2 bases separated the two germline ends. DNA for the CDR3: TGTGCCAGCAGGTATTCACCCCTCCACTTT. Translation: CASRYSPLHF.

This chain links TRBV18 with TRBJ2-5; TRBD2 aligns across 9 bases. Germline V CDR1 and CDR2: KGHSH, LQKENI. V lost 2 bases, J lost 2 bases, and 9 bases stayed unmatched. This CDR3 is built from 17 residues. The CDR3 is CASSPLLAGAIQETQYF. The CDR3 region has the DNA TGTGCCAGCTCACCATTATTAGCGGGGGCCATTCAAGAGACCCAGTACTTC.

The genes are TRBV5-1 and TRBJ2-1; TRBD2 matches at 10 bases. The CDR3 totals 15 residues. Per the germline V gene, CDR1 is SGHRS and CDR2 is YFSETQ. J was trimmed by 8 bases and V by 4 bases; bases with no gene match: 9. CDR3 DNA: TGCGCCAGCAGCGACGCCGGGACTAGCGCCCATGAGCAGTTCTTC. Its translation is CASSDAGTSAHEQFF. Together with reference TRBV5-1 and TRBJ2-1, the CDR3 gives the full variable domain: KAGVTQTPRYLIKTRGQQVTLSCSPISGHRSVSWYQQTPGQGLQFLFEYFSETQRNKGNFPGRFSGRQFSNSRSEMNVSTLELGDSALYLCASSDAGTSAHEQFFGPGTRLTVL.

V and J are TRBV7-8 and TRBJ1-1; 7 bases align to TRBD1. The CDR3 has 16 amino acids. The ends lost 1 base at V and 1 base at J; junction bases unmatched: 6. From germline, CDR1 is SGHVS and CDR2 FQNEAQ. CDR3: CASSLEAPGGNTEAFF. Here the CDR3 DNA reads TGTGCCAGCAGCTTAGAGGCGCCAGGGGGGAACACTGAAGCTTTCTTT.

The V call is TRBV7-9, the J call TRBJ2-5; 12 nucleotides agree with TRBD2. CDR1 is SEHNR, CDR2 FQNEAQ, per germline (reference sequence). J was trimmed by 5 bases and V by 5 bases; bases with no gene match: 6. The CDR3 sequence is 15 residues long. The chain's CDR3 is CASSLGLAGSETQYF. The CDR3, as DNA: TGTGCCAGCAGCCTCGGACTAGCGGGAAGTGAGACCCAGTACTTC.

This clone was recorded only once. The CDR3 reads CASSAPPSVPTGELFF. DNA for the CDR3: TGTGCCAGCAGCGCCCCCCCTAGCGTACCCACCGGGGAGCTGTTTTTT. The chain links TRBV9 to TRBJ2-2; perhaps TRBD2 as D (6 bases). Trimming removed 3 bases from V and 4 bases from J, with 16 bases in between. Germline V gene sequence: CDR1 SGDLS, CDR2 YYNGEE. This CDR3 has 16 residues.

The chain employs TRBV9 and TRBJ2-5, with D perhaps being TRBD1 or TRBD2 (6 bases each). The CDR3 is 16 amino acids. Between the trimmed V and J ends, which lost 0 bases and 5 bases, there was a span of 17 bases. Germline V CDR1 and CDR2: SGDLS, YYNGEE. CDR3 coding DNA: TGTGCCAGCAGCGTAGGCTCTGTGGGGGCGGGGGAGACCCAGTACTTC. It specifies CASSVGSVGAGETQYF.

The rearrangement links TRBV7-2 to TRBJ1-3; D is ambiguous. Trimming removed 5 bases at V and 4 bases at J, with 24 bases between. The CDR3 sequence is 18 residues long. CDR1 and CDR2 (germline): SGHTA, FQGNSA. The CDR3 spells CASSPRTSPRRLGNTIYF. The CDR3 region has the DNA TGTGCCAGCAGCCCACGGACCTCTCCCCGGCGGTTGGGAAACACCATATATTTT.